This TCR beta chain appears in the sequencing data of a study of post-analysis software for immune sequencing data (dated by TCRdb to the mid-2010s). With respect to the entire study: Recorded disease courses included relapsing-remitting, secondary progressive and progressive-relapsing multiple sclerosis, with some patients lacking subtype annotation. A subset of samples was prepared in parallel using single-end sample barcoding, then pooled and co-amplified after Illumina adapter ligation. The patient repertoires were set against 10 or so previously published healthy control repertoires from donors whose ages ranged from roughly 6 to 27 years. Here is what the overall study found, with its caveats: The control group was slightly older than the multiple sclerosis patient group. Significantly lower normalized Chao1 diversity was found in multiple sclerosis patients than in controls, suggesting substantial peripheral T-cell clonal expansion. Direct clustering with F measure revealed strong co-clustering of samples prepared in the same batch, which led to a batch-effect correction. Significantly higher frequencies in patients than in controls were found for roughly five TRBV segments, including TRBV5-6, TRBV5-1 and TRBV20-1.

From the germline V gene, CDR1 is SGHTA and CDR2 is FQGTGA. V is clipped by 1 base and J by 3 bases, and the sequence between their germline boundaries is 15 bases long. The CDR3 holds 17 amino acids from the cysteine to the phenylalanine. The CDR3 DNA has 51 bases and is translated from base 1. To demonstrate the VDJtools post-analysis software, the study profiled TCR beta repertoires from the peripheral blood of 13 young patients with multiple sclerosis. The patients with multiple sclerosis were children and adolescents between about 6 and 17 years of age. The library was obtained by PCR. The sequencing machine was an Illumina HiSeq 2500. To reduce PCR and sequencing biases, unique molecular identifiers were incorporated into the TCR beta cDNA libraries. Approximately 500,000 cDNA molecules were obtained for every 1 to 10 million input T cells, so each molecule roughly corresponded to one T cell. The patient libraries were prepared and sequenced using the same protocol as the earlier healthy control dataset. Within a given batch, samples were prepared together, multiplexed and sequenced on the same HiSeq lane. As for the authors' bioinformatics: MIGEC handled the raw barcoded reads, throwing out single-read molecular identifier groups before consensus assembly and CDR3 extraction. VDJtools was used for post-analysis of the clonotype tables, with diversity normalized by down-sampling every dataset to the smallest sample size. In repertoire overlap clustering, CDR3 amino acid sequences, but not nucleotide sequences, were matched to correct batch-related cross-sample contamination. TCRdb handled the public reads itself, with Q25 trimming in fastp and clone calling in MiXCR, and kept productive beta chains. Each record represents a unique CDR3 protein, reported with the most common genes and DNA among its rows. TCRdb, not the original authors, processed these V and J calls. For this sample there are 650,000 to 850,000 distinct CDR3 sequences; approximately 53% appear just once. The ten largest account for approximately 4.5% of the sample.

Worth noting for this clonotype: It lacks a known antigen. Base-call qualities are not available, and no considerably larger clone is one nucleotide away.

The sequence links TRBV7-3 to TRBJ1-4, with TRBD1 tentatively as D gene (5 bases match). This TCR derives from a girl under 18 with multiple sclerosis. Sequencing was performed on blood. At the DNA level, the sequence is TGTGCCAGCAGCTTAAGGGACGTGAGAAGGGCTAATGAAAAACTGTTTTTT. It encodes CASSLRDVRRANEKLFF.